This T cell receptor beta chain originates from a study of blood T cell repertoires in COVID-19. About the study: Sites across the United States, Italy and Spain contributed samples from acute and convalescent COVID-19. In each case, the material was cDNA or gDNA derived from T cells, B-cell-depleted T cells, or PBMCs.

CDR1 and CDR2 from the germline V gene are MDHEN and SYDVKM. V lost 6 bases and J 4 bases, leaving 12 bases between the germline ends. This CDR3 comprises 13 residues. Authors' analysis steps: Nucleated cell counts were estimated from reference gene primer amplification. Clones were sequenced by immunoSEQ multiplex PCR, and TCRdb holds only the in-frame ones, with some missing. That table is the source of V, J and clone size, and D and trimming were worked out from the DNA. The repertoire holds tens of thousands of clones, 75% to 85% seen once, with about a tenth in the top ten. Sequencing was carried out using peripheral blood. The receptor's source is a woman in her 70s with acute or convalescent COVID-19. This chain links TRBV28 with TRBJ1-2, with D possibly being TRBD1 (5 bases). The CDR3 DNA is TGTGCCAGCAGCGGTCGACAGCCCTATGGCTACACCTTC. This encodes CASSGRQPYGYTF.